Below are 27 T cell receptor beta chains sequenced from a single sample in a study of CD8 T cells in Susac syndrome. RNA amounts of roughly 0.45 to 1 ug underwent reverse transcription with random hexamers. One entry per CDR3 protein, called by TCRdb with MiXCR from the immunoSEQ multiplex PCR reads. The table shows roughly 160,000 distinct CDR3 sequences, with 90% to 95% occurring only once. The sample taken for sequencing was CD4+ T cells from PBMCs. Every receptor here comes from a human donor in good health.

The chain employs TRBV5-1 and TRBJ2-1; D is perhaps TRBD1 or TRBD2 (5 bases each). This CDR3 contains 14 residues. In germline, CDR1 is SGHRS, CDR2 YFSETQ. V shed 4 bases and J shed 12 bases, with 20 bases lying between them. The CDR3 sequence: CASSLSDRERGQFF. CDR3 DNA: TGCGCCAGCAGCCTCAGTGATCGAGAGAGGGGGCAGTTCTTC.

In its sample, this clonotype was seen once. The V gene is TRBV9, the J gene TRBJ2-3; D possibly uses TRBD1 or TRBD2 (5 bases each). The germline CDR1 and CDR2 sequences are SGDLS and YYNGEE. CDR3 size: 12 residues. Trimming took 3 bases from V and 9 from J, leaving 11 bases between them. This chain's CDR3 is CASSGPRDTQYF. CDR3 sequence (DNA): TGTGCCAGCAGCGGACCTAGGGACACGCAGTATTTT.

This CDR3 reads CSATSGSTYEQYF. The CDR3 bases are TGCAGTGCTACTAGCGGGAGCACCTACGAGCAGTACTTC. This chain links TRBV20-1 with TRBJ2-7; 10 nucleotides match TRBD2. CDR1 is DFQATT, CDR2 SNEGSKA, per germline (reference sequence). This CDR3 has 13 residues. V was pared by 4 bases and J by 2 bases, with 2 bases of the junction left unmatched.

The CDR3 region is CASSKLGSLGNTIYF. In nucleotides, the CDR3 is TGTGCCAGCAGCAAACTCGGCAGTTTGGGAAACACCATATATTTT. The chain carries TRBV21-1 and TRBJ1-3. TRBV21-1 is flagged as a pseudogene. This CDR3 comprises 15 residues.

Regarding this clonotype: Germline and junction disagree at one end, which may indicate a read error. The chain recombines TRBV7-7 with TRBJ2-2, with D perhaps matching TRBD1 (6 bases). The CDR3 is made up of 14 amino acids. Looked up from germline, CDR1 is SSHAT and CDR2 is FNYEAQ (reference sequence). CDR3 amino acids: CASSLGAGSGELFF. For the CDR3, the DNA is TGTGCTAGCAGCTTGGGGGCAGGCTCCGGGGAGCTGTTTTTT.

CDR3 loop: CATSREWSGVSPLHF. In DNA form, the CDR3 reads TGTGCCACCAGCAGAGAGTGGTCAGGGGTCTCACCCCTCCACTTT. This chain connects TRBV15 to TRBJ1-6; a possible D gene is TRBD1 (6 bases). V lost 0 bases to trimming and J lost 10 bases, with 13 bases between them. The CDR3 runs to 15 residues. The V gene's germline CDR1 is LNHNV and CDR2 YYDKDF (reference sequence).

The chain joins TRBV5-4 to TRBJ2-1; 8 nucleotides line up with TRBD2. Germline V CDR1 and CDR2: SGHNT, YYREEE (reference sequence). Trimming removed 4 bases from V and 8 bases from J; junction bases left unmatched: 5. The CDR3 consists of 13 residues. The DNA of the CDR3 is TGTGCCAGCAGCGAAGCGGGGGACTATGAGCAGTTCTTC. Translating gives CASSEAGDYEQFF.

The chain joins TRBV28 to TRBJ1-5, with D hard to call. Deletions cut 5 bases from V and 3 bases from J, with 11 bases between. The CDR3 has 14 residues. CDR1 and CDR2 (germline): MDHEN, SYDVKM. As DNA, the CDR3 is TGTGCCAGCAGTCCGAGGACGTTCAATCAGCCCCAGCATTTT. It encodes CASSPRTFNQPQHF.

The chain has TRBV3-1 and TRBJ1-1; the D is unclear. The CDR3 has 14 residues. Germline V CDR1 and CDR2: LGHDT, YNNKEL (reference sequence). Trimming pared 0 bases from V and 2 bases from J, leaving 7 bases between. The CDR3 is CASSQDWTNTEAFF. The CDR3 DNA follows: TGTGCCAGCAGCCAAGATTGGACCAACACTGAAGCTTTCTTT.

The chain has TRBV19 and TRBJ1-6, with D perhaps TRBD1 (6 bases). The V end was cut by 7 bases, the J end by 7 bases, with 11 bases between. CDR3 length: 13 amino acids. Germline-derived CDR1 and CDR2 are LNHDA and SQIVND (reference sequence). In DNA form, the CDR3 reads TGTGCCAGTATCCTGGACAGAAATTCACCCCTCCACTTT. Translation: CASILDRNSPLHF.

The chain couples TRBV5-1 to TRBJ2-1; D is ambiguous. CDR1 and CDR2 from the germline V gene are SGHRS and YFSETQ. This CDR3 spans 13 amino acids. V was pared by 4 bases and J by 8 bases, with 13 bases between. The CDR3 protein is CASSLRAYDEQFF. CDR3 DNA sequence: TGCGCCAGCAGCCTTAGAGCGTATGATGAGCAGTTCTTC.

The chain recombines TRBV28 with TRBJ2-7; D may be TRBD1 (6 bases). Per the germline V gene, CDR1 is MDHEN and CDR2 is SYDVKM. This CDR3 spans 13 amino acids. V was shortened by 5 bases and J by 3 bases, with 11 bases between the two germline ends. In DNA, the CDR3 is TGTGCCAGCAGTCGTTTCAGGGGCTACGAGCAGTACTTC. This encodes CASSRFRGYEQYF.

In DNA form, the CDR3 reads TGCAGTGCTAGTTCTGGACAGGGGATAGATACGCAGTATTTT. Its translation is CSASSGQGIDTQYF. This sequence joins TRBV20-1 and TRBJ2-3, with TRBD1 identical over 9 bases. Trimming at V came to 3 bases and at J to 5 bases, leaving 6 bases not matched to a gene. Germline CDR1 reads DFQATT; CDR2 reads SNEGSKA (reference sequence). CDR3 length: 14 residues.

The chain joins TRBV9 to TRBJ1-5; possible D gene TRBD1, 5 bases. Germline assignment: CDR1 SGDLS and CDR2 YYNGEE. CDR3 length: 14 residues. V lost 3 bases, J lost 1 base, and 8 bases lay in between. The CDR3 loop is CASSAGASNQPQHF. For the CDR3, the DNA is TGTGCCAGCAGCGCCGGGGCGAGCAATCAGCCCCAGCATTTT.

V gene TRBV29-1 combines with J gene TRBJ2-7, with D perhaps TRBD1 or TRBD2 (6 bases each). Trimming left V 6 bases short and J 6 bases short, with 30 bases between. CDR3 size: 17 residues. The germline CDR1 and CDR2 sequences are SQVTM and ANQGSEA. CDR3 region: CSVLRGDKLSKVGEQYF. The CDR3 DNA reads TGCAGCGTCTTGAGGGGGGACAAGTTGAGTAAGGTCGGCGAGCAGTACTTC.

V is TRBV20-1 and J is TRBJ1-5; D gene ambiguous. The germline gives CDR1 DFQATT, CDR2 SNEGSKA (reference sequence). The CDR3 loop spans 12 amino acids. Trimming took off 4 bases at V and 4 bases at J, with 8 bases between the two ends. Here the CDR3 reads CSATEMNQPQHF. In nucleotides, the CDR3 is TGCAGTGCTACAGAGATGAATCAGCCCCAGCATTTT.

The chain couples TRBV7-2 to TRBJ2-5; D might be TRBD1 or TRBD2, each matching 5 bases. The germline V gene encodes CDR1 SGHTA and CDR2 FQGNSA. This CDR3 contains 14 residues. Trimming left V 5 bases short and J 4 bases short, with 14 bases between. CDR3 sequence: CASSPRAGIETQYF. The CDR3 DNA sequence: TGTGCCAGCAGCCCGAGGGCAGGGATAGAGACCCAGTACTTC. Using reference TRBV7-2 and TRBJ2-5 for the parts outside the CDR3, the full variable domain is GAGVSQSPSNKVTEKGKDVELRCDPISGHTALYWYRQSLGQGLEFLIYFQGNSAPDKSGLPSDRFSAERTGGSVSTLTIQRTQQEDSAVYLCASSPRAGIETQYFGPGTRLLVL.

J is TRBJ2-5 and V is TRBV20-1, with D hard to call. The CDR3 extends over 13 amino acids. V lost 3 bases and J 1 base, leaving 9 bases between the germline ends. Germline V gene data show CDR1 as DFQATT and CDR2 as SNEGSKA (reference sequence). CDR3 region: CSASPGPQETQYF. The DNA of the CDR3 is TGCAGTGCTAGTCCCGGGCCCCAAGAGACCCAGTACTTC.

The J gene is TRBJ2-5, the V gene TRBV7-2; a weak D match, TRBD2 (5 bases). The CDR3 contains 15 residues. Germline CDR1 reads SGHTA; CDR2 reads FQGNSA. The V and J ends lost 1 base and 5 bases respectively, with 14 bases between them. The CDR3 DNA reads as TGTGCCAGCAGCTTAGGATTTACTGAGCGGGAGACCCAGTACTTC. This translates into CASSLGFTERETQYF.

The CDR3 sequence: CASSPQRDQETQYF. The CDR3, as DNA: TGTGCCAGCAGCCCCCAGCGGGACCAAGAGACCCAGTACTTC. This chain links TRBV3-1 with TRBJ2-5, with D tentatively TRBD2 (6 bases). The CDR3 runs to 14 residues. Germline lookup yields CDR1 LGHDT and CDR2 YNNKEL (reference sequence). V lost 4 bases and J 0 bases, leaving 9 bases between the germline ends.

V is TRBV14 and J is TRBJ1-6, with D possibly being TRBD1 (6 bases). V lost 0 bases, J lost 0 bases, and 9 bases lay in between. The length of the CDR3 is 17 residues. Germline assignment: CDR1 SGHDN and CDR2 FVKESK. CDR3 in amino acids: CASSQEQGSSYNSPLHF. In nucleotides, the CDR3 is TGTGCCAGCAGCCAAGAACAGGGAAGCTCCTATAATTCACCCCTCCACTTT.

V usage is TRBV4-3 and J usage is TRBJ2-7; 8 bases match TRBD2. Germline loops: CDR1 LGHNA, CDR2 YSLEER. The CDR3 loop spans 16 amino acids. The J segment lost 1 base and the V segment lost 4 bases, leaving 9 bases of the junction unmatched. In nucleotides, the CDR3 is TGCGCCAGCAGCCTCTTTGCGGGGGGCGGATCCTACGAGCAGTACTTC. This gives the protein CASSLFAGGGSYEQYF.

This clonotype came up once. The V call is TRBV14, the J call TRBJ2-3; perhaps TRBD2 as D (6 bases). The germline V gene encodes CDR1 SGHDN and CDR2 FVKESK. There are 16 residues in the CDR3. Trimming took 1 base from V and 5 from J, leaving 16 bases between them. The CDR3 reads CASSQGLVAEQDTQYF. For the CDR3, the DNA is TGTGCCAGCAGCCAAGGTTTGGTAGCGGAGCAAGATACGCAGTATTTT.

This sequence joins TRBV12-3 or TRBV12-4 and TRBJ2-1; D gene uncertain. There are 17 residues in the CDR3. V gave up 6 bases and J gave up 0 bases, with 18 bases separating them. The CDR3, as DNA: TGTGCCAGCAGCCCTTCCTTATGGGTTCACTCCTACAATGAGCAGTTCTTC. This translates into CASSPSLWVHSYNEQFF.

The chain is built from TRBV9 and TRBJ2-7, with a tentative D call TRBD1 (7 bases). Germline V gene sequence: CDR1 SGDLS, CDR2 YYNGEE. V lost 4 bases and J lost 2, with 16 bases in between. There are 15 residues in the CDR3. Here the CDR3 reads CASSPRGDGAYEQYF. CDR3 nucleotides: TGTGCCAGCAGCCCCAGGGGGGACGGAGCCTACGAGCAGTACTTC.

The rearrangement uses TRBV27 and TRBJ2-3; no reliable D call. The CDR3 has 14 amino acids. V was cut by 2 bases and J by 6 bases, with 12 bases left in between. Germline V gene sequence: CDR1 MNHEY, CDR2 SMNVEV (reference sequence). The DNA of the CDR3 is TGTGCCAGCAGTTTAAGGGCGCCTGATGATACGCAGTATTTT. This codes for CASSLRAPDDTQYF.

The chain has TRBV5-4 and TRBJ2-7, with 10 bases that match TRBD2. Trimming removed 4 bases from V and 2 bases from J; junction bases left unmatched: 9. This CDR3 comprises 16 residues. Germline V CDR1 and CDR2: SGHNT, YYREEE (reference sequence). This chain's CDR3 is CASSTGASGGTYEQYF. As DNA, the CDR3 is TGTGCCAGCAGCACCGGCGCTAGCGGGGGCACCTACGAGCAGTACTTC.